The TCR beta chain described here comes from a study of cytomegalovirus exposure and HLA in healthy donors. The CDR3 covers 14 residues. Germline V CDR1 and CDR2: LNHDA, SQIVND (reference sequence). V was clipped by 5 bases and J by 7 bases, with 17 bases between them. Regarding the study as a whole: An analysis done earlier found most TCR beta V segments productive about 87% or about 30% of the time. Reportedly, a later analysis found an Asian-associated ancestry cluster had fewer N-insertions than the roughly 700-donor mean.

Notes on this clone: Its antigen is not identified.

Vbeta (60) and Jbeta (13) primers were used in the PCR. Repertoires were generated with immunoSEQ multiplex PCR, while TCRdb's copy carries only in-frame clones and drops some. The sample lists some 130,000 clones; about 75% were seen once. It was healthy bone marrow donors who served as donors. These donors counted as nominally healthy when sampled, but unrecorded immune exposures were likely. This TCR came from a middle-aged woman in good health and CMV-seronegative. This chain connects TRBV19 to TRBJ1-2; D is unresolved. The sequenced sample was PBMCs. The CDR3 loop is CASSAPSTGSGYTF. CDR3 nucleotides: TGTGCCAGTAGTGCACCCTCGACCGGGTCTGGCTACACCTTC.